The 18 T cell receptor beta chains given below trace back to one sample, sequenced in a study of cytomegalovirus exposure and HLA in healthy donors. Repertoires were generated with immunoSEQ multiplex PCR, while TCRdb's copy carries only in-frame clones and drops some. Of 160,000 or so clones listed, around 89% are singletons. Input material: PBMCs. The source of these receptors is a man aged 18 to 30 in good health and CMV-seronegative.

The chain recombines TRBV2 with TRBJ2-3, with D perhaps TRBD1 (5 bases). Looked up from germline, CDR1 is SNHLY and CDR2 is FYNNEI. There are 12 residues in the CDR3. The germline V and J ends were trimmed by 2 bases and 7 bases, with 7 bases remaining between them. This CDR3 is CASSENRNTQYF. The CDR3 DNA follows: TGTGCCAGCAGTGAAAACAGGAATACGCAGTATTTT.

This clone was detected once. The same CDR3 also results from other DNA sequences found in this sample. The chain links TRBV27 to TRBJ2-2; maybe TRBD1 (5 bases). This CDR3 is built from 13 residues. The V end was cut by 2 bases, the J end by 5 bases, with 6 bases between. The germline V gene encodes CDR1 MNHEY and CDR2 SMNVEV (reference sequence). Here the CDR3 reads CASSLQGTGELFF. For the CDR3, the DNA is TGTGCCAGCAGTTTACAGGGAACCGGGGAGCTGTTTTTT.

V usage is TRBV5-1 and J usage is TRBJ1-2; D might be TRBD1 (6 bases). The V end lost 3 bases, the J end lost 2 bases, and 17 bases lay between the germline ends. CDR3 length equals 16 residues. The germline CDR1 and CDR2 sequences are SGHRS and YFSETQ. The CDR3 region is CASSSTGLMMNYGYTF. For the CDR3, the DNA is TGCGCCAGCAGCTCGACAGGCCTAATGATGAACTATGGCTACACCTTC.

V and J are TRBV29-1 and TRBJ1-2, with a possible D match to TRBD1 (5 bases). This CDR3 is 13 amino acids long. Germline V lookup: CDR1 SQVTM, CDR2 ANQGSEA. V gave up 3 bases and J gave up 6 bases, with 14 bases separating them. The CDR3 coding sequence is TGCAGCGTTGATGCCAGGGCTGGCGATGGCTACACCTTC. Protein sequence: CSVDARAGDGYTF.

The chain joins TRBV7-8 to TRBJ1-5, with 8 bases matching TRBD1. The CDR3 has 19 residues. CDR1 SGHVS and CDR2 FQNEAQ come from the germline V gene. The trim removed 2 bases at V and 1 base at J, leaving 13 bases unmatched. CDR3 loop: CASSLSTTGGLGSNQPQHF. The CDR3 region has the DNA TGTGCCAGCAGCTTAAGTACCACAGGGGGTCTGGGCAGCAATCAGCCCCAGCATTTT.

The CDR3 bases are TGTGCCAGCAGCTTAGCCCCGACGGGATTGAATGAGCAGTTCTTC. It translates to CASSLAPTGLNEQFF. The chain is built from TRBV11-3 and TRBJ2-1; D may be TRBD2 (5 bases). The ends were cut back, 1 base at V and 7 bases at J, with 14 bases in the middle. The V gene's germline CDR1 is SGHNT and CDR2 YENEEA. This CDR3 region has 15 residues.

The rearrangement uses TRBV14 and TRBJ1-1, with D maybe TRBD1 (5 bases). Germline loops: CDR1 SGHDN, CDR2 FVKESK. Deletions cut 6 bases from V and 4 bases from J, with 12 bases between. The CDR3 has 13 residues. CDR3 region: CASSLDTFTEAFF. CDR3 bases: TGTGCCAGCAGTTTGGACACCTTCACTGAAGCTTTCTTT.

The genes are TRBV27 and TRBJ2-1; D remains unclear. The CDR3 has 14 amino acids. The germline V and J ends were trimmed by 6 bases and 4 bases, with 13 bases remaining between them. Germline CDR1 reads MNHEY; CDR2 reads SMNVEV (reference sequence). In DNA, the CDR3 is TGTGCCAGCAGCCAAAGCGAGCGATACAATGAGCAGTTCTTC. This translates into CASSQSERYNEQFF.

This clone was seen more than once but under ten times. The CDR3 DNA sequence: TGCAGCGTCGAGGGCCCTCTAGGGCAAGAGACCCAGTACTTC. Residues: CSVEGPLGQETQYF. This rearrangement joins TRBV29-1 to TRBJ2-5, with a possible D match to TRBD2 (5 bases). Trimming left V 6 bases short and J 2 bases short, with 16 bases between. The CDR3 length is 14 residues. The germline V gene encodes CDR1 SQVTM and CDR2 ANQGSEA.

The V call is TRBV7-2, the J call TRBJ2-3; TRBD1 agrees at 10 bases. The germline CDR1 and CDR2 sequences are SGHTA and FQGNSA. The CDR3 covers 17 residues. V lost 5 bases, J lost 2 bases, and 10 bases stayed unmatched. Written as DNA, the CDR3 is TGTGCCAGCAGCGGCTTTGGGACAGGGGAAAACACAGATACGCAGTATTTT. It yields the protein CASSGFGTGENTDTQYF.

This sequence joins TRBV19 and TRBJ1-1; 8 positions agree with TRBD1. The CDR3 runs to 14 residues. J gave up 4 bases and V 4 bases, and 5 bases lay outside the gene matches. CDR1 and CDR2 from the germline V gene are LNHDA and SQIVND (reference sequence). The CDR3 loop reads CASSTKTGGTEAFF. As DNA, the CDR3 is TGTGCCAGTAGTACGAAAACAGGGGGCACTGAAGCTTTCTTT.

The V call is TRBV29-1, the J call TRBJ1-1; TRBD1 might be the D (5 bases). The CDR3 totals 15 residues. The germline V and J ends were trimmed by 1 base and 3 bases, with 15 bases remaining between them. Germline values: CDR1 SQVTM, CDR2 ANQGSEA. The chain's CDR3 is CSVEGDGRSYTEAFF. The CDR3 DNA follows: TGCAGCGTTGAAGGGGACGGGAGAAGTTACACTGAAGCTTTCTTT. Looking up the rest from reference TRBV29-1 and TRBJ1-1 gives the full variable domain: SAVISQKPSRDICQRGTSLTIQCQVDSQVTMMFWYRQQPGQSLTLIATANQGSEATYESGFVIDKFPISRPNLTFSTLTVSNMSPEDSSIYLCSVEGDGRSYTEAFFGQGTRLTVV.

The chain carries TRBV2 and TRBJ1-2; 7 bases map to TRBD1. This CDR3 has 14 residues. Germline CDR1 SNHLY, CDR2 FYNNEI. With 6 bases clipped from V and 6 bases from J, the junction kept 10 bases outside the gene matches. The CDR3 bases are TGTGCCAGCAGGGCCGGACAGGCTAGCCATGGCTACACCTTC. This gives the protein CASRAGQASHGYTF.

The CDR3 here is CASLSGSEDTGELFF. The CDR3 DNA follows: TGTGCCAGCCTAAGCGGGAGTGAGGACACCGGGGAGCTGTTTTTT. The J gene is TRBJ2-2, the V gene TRBV9, with TRBD2 matching over 8 bases. J was trimmed by 3 bases and V by 7 bases; bases with no gene match: 8. This CDR3 has 15 amino acids. Germline V gives CDR1 SGDLS, CDR2 YYNGEE.

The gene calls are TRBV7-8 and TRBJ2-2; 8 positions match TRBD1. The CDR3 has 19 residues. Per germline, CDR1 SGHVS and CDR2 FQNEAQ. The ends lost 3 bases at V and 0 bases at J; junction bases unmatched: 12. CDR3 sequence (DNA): TGTGCCAGCAGCTTCTTTGACAGGGGTTTAAGCGCGAACACCGGGGAGCTGTTTTTT. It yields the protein CASSFFDRGLSANTGELFF.

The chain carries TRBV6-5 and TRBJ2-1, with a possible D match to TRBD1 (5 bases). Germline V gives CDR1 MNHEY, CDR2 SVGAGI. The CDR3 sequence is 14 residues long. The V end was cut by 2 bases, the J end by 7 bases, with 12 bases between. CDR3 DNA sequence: TGTGCCAGCAGTTACACAGGCGACCATAATGAGCAGTTCTTC. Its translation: CASSYTGDHNEQFF.

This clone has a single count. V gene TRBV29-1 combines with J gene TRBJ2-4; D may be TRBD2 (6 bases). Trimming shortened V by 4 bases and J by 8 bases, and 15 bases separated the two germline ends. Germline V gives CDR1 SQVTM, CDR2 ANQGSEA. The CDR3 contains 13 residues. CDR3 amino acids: CSVGTTLGDIQYF. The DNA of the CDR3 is TGCAGCGTTGGGACTACTTTGGGGGACATTCAGTACTTC.

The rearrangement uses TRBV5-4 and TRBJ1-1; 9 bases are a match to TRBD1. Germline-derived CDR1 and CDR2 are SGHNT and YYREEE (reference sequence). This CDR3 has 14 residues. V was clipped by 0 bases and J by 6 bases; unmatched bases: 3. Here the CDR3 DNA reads TGTGCCAGCAGCTTGGTACAGGGGGCAGCTGAAGCTTTCTTT. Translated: CASSLVQGAAEAFF.